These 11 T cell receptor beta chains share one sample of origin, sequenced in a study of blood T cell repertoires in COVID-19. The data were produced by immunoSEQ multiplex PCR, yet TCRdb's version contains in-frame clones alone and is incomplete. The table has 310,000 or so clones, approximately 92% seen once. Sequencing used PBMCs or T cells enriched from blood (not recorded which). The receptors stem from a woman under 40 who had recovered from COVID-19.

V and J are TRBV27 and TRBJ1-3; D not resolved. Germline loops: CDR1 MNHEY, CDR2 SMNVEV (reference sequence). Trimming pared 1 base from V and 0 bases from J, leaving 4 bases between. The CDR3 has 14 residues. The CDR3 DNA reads TGTGCCAGCAGTTTATACAGCTCTGGAAACACCATATATTTT. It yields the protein CASSLYSSGNTIYF.

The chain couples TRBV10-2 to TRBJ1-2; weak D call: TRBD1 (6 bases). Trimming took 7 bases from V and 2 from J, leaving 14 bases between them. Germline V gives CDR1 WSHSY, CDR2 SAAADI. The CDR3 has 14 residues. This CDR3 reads CASNRGGANYGYTF. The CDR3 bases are TGCGCCAGCAACCGCGGGGGCGCAAACTATGGCTACACCTTC.

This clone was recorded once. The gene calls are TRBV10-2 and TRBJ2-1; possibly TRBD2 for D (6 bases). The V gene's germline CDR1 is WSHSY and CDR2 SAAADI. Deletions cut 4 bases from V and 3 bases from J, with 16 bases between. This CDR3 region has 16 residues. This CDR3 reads CASSVERRGGYNEQFF. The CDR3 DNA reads TGCGCCAGCAGTGTGGAGAGAAGGGGAGGCTACAATGAGCAGTTCTTC.

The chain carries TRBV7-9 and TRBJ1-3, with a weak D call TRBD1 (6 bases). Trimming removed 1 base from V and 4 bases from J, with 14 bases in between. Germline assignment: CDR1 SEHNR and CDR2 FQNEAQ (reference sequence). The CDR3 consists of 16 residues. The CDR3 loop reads CASSLGLQGVGNTIYF. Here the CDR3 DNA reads TGTGCCAGCAGCTTAGGTCTACAGGGTGTGGGAAACACCATATATTTT. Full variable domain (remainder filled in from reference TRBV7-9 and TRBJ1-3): DTGVSQNPRHKITKRGQNVTFRCDPISEHNRLYWYRQTLGQGPEFLTYFQNEAQLEKSRLLSDRFSAERPKGSFSTLEIQRTEQGDSAMYLCASSLGLQGVGNTIYFGEGSWLTVV.

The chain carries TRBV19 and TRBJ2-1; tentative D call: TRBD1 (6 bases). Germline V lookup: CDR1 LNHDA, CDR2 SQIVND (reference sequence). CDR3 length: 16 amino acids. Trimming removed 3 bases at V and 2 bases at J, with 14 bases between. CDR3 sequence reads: CASSMNPTGTYNEQFF. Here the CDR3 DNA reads TGTGCCAGTAGTATGAATCCCACAGGGACCTACAATGAGCAGTTCTTC.

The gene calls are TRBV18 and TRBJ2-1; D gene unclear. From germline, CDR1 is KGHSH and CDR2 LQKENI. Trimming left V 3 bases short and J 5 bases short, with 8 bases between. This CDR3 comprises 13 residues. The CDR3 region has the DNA TGTGCCAGCTCACCTGACACGGACAATGAGCAGTTCTTC. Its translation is CASSPDTDNEQFF.

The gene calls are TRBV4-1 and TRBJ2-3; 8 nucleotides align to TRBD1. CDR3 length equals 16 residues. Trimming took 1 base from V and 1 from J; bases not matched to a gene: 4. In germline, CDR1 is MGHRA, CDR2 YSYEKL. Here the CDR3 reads CASSQAPGQGTDTQYF. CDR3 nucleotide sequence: TGCGCCAGCAGCCAAGCACCGGGACAGGGCACAGATACGCAGTATTTT.

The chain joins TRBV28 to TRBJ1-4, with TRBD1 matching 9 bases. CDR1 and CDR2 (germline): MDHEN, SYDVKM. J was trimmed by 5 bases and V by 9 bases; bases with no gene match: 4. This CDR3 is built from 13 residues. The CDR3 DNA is TGTGCCAGAGTCGGACAGGGGAATGAAAAACTGTTTTTT. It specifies CARVGQGNEKLFF.

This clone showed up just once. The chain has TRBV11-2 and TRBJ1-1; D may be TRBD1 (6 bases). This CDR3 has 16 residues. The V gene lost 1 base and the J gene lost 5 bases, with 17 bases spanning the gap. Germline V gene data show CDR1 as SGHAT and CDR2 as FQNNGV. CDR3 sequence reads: CASSLVVGGQGTEAFF. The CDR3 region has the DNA TGTGCCAGCAGCTTAGTAGTTGGGGGCCAGGGGACTGAAGCTTTCTTT.

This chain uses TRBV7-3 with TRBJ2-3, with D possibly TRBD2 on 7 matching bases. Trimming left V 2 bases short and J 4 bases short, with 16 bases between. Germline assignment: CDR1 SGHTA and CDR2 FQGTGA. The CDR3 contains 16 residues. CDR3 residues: CASSLGGGGGADTQYF. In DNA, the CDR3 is TGTGCCAGCAGCTTAGGTGGAGGGGGAGGGGCAGATACGCAGTATTTT.

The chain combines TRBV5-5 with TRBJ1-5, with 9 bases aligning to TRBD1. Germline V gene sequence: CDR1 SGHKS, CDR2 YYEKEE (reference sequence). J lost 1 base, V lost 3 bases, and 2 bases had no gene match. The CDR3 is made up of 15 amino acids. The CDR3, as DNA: TGTGCCAGCAGCTGGGGGACAGGGAGCAATCAGCCCCAGCATTTT. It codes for CASSWGTGSNQPQHF. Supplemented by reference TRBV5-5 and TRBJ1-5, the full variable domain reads DAGVTQSPTHLIKTRGQQVTLRCSPISGHKSVSWYQQVLGQGPQFIFQYYEKEERGRGNFPDRFSARQFPNYSSELNVNALLLGDSALYLCASSWGTGSNQPQHFGDGTRLSIL.